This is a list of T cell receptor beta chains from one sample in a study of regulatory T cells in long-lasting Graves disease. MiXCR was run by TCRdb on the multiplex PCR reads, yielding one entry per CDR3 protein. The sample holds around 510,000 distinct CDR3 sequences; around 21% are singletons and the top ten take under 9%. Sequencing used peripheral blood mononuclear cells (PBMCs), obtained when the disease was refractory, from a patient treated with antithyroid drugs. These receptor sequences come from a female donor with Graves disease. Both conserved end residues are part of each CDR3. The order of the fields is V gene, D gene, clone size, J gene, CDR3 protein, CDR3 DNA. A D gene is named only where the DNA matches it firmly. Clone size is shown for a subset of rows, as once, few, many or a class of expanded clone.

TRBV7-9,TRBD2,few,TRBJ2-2,CASSSLAGANTGELFF,TGTGCCAGCAGCTCACTAGCGGGCGCGAACACCGGGGAGCTGTTTTTT
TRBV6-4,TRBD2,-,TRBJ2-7,CASSYLGLAAYEQYF,TGTGCCAGCAGTTACTTGGGACTAGCGGCCTACGAGCAGTACTTC
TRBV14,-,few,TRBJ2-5,CASSQAQRRPETQYF,TGTGCCAGCAGCCAAGCCCAACGACGCCCAGAGACCCAGTACTTC
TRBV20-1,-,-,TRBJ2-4,CSAPHVGLGPENQNIQYF,TGCAGTGCCCCCCACGTCGGGCTTGGACCGGAAAATCAAAACATTCAGTACTTC
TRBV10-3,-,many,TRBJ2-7,CAISDTGTEHYEQYF,TGTGCCATCAGTGATACCGGGACGGAACACTACGAGCAGTACTTC
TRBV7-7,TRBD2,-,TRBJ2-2,CASTPDRASGRVGELFF,TGTGCTAGCACCCCGGACAGGGCTAGCGGGAGGGTCGGGGAGCTGTTTTTT
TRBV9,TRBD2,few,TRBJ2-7,CASSLETSGSSYEQYF,TGTGCCAGCAGCCTTGAGACTAGCGGGAGCTCCTACGAGCAGTACTTC
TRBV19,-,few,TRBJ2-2,CASSTRTGAWLFF,TGTGCCAGTAGTACCCGGACGGGCGCCTGGCTGTTTTTT
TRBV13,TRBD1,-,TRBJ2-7,CASSLGLRLQQNIPGQLYEQYF,TGTGCCAGCAGCTTAGGCCTTCGGCTACAACAAAACATTCCGGGACAGTTGTACGAGCAGTACTTC
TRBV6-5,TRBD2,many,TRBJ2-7,CASSYSGTGSYEQYF,TGTGCCAGCAGCTACAGCGGGACGGGGTCCTACGAGCAGTACTTC
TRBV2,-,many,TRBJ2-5,CASKTQPGARETQYF,TGTGCCAGCAAAACACAGCCGGGGGCCAGAGAGACCCAGTACTTC
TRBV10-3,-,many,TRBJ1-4,CAISESSGEKLFF,TGTGCCATCAGTGAGTCCTCGGGTGAAAAACTGTTTTTT
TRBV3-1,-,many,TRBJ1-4,CASSRRRNEKLFF,TGTGCCAGCAGCCGAAGGCGTAATGAAAAACTGTTTTTT
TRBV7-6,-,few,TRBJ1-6,CASSWQATSPLHF,TGTGCCAGCAGCTGGCAAGCGACTTCACCCCTCCACTTT
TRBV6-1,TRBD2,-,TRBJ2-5,CASSVEGLAGVSGDQETQYF,TGTGCCAGCAGCGTGGAGGGACTAGCGGGAGTTTCGGGCGACCAAGAGACCCAGTACTTC
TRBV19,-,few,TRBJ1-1,CASSARRRTEAFF,TGTGCCAGTAGCGCTCGCCGCAGGACTGAAGCTTTCTTT
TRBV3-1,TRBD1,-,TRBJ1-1,CASSQSTTGGTEAFF,TGTGCCAGCAGCCAATCTACGACAGGGGGCACTGAAGCTTTCTTT
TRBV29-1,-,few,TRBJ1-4,CSVEDEKLFF,TGCAGCGTTGAGGATGAAAAACTGTTTTTT
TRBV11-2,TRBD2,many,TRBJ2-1,CASSLPGLAKNEQFF,TGTGCCAGCAGCTTACCGGGACTAGCGAAGAATGAGCAGTTCTTC
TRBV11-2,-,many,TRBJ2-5,CASSPELETQYF,TGTGCCAGCAGCCCGGAGTTAGAGACCCAGTACTTC
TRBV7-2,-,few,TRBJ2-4,CASSLDRVKNIQYF,TGTGCCAGCAGCTTAGATAGGGTCAAAAACATTCAGTACTTC
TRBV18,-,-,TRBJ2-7,CASSPGAIGDSLKSYEQYF,TGTGCCAGCTCACCAGGGGCAATCGGGGACTCCCTAAAGTCCTACGAGCAGTACTTC
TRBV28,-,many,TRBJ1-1,CASRTSFYTEAFF,TGTGCCAGCAGAACCTCCTTCTACACTGAAGCTTTCTTT
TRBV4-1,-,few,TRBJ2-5,CASSIGQLETQYF,TGCGCCAGCAGCATTGGACAATTAGAGACCCAGTACTTC
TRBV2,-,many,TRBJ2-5,CASSEGKGKETQYF,TGTGCCAGCAGTGAGGGTAAAGGGAAAGAGACCCAGTACTTC
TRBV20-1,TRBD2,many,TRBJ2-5,CSAHMGGWTQYF,TGCAGTGCCCACATGGGAGGGTGGACCCAGTACTTC
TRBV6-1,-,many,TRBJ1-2,CASSEELRGWFGYTF,TGTGCCAGCAGTGAAGAGCTTAGGGGTTGGTTTGGCTACACCTTC
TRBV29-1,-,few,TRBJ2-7,CSVTSPHEQYF,TGCAGCGTTACTAGCCCCCACGAGCAGTACTTC
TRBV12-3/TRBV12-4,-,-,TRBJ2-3,CASTQNTDTQYF,TGTGCCAGCACCCAGAACACAGATACGCAGTATTTT
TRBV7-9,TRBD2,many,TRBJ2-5,CASSFRINSGSRETQYF,TGTGCCAGCAGCTTCAGGATAAATAGCGGGAGTCGGGAGACCCAGTACTTC
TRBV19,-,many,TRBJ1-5,CASTEYLGSNQPQHF,TGTGCCAGTACCGAATATCTGGGTAGCAATCAGCCCCAGCATTTT
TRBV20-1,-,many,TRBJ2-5,CSARVGWTSQETQYF,TGCAGTGCTAGAGTGGGCTGGACCTCCCAAGAGACCCAGTACTTC
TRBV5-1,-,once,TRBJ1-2,CASSLAPDVGYGYTF,TGCGCCAGCAGCTTGGCCCCCGACGTGGGCTATGGCTACACCTTC
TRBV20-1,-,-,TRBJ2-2,CSASGWFGATGELFF,TGCAGTGCTAGTGGTTGGTTTGGCGCCACCGGGGAGCTGTTTTTT
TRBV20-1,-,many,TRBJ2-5,CSARFRGGGETQYF,TGCAGTGCTAGGTTCAGGGGGGGCGGGGAGACCCAGTACTTC
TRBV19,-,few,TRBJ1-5,CASALGNQPQHF,TGTGCCAGTGCTCTCGGGAATCAGCCCCAGCATTTT